This T cell receptor beta chain was observed in a study of shared clonotypes between healthy human individuals. At the level of the study: Donor composition was a couple of women and three men, aged 18 to 49. Plates per donor: three CD4 naive, three CD4 memory, two CD8 naive, one CD8 memory. Study-wide results and caveats: Naive subsets, compared against memory subsets, generally had larger estimated richness values.

Trimming took 0 bases from V and 5 from J, leaving 4 bases between them. Germline V gives CDR1 GTSNPN, CDR2 SVGIG (reference sequence). The CDR3 runs to 11 residues. Details on this clone: Its target is unknown.

As defined, naive CD8 cells were CD45RO-negative and positively selected for CCR7, with terminally differentiated effector memory CD45RA+ cells excluded. Using immunoSEQ multiplex PCR, the repertoire was profiled, and TCRdb retains in-frame clones only, with some absent. Here the sample spans more than 550,000 clones, about 91% being singletons. This chain uses TRBV30 with TRBJ1-1; D remains unclear. The material sequenced was naive CD8+ T cells sorted from blood. This TCR was recovered from a man aged 30-40 years in good health. CDR3 bases: TGTGCCTGGAGTGTTCAAACTGAAGCTTTCTTT. This encodes CAWSVQTEAFF.